This T cell receptor beta chain was retrieved from a study of CD8+CD57+ T cells in acquired aplastic anemia. Study summary: Mean DNA quantity obtained from sorted CD4+ and CD8+ cells was 3 to 4 ug. Study-wide results and limits: Almost 30 shared CD8+ CDR3s appeared highly expressed within patients' immunodominant clones. Patients did not significantly differ from controls in CD8+ Simpson's diversity.

Profiles of TCR beta VDJ and CDR3 were generated from a genomic DNA template. MiXCR, applied by TCRdb to the reads, yields one record per CDR3 protein. The sample has about 220,000 distinct CDR3 sequences; 30% to 40% are singletons. The table lists this clonotype with many counts. No antigen is known for it. The material sequenced was sorted CD4+, CD8+, or CD8+CD57+ T cells (not recorded which) from PBMCs. The sequence derives from a human donor in good health, serving as a control.

The CDR3 nucleotides are TGTGCCATCAGTGCATGGGGACTTGCTGGCTACACCTTC. It codes for CAISAWGLAGYTF. The V gene is TRBV10-3, the J gene TRBJ1-2, with a weak D call TRBD1 (5 bases). V dropped 4 bases and J dropped 7 bases, with 13 bases sitting between them. The germline V gene has CDR1 ENHRY and CDR2 SYGVKD. The CDR3 sequence is 13 residues long.